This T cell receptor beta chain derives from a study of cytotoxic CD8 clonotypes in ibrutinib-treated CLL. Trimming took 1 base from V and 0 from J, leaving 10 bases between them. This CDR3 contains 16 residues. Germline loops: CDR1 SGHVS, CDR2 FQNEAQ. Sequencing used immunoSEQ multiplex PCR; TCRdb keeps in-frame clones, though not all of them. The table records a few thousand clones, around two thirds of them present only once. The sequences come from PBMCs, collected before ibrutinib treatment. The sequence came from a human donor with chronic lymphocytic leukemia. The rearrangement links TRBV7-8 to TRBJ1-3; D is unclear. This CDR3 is CASSLVGLSSGNTIYF. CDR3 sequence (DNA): TGTGCCAGCAGCTTAGTTGGGTTGAGCTCTGGAAACACCATATATTTT.